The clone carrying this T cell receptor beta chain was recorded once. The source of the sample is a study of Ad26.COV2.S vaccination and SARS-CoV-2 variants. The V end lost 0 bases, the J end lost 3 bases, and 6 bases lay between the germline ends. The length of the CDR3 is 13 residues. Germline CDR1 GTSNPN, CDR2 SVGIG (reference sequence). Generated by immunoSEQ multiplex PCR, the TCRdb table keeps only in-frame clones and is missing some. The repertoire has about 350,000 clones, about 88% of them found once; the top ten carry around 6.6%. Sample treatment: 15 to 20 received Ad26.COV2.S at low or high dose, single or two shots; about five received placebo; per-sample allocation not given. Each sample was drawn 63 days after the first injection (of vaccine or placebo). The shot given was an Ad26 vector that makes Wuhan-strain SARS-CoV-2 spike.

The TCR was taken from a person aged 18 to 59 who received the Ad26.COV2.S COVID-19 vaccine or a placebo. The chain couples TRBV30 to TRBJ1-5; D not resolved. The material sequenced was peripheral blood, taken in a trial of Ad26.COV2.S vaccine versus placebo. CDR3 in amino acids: CAWSVEANQPQHF. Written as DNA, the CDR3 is TGTGCCTGGAGTGTGGAGGCCAATCAGCCCCAGCATTTT.